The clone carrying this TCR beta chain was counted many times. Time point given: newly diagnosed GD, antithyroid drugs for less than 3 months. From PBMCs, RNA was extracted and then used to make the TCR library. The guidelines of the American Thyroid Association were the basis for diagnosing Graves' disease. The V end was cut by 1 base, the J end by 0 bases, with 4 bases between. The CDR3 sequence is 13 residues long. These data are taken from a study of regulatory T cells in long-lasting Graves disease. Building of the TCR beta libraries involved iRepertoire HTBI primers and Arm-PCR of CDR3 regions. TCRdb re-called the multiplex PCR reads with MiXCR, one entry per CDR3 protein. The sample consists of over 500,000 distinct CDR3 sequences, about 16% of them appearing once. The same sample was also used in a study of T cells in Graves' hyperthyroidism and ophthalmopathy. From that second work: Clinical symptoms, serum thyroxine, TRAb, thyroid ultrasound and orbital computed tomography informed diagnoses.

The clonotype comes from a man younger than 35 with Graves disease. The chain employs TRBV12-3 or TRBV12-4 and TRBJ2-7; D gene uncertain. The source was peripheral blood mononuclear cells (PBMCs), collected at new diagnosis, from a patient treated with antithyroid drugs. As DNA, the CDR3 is TGTGCCAGCAGTTTAGTTTACTCCTACGAGCAGTACTTC. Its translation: CASSLVYSYEQYF.